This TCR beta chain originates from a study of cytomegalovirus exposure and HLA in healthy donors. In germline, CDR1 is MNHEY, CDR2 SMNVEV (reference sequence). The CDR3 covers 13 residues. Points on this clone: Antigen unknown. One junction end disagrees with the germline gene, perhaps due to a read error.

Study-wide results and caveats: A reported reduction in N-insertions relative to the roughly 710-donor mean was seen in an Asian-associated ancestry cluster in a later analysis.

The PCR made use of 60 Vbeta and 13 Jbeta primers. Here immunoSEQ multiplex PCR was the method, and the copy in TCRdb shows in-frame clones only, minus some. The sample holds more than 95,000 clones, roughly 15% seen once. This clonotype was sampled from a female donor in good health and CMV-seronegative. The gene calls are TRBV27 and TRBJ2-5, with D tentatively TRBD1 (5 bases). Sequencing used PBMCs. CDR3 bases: TGTGCCAGCAGTGCTAACCCTTTGGGGCCTCCCAACTTC. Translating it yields CASSANPLGPPNF.